These 20 T cell receptor beta chains originate from one sample sequenced in a study of blood T cells in healthy people across ages. The use of a sample-barcoded 5' primer and a J-beta primer mix characterized a second PCR of about 7 to 12 cycles. TCRdb ran MiXCR on the 5' RACE reads and lists one entry per CDR3 protein. Among hundreds of thousands of distinct CDR3 sequences listed, approximately 40% were seen once. The specimen was blood. Receptors were obtained from a man aged 80 or over in good health.

This sequence joins TRBV7-2 and TRBJ1-1; 7 bases agree with TRBD1. Germline lookup yields CDR1 SGHTA and CDR2 FQGNSA. The CDR3 totals 13 residues. Germline trimming cut 6 bases from V and 5 bases from J; bases unmatched to any gene: 6. CDR3 coding DNA: TGTGCCAGCAGGAAGACAGGGCCAACTGAAGCTTTCTTT. Protein product: CASRKTGPTEAFF.

The table lists this clonotype with a few counts. V usage is TRBV24-1 and J usage is TRBJ2-5, with 14 bases aligning to TRBD2. Germline V gives CDR1 KGHDR, CDR2 SFDVKD. The CDR3 contains 16 residues. V lost 4 bases and J lost 4; bases outside the gene matches: 4. CDR3 residues: CATSDPGTSGRETQYF. The CDR3 nucleotides are TGTGCCACCAGTGACCCCGGGACTAGCGGGAGAGAGACCCAGTACTTC.

This chain joins TRBV12-3 or TRBV12-4 and TRBJ2-2; 14 bases line up with TRBD2. This CDR3 is built from 15 residues. V was clipped by 6 bases and J by 7 bases; unmatched bases: 4. The CDR3 coding sequence is TGTGCCAGCAGGGGGACTAGCGGGGGTCACGGGGAGCTGTTTTTT. Translated: CASRGTSGGHGELFF.

The chain uses TRBV7-2 and TRBJ2-1; 11 nucleotides line up with TRBD1. This CDR3 comprises 15 residues. The V gene end was trimmed by 6 bases and the J gene end by 6 bases; junction bases not matched to a gene: 7. Germline V lookup: CDR1 SGHTA, CDR2 FQGNSA. The CDR3, as DNA: TGTGCCAGCAGACACCGGGACAGGGGGATCAATGAGCAGTTCTTC. Amino acid sequence: CASRHRDRGINEQFF.

The V call is TRBV7-2, the J call TRBJ2-3; 14 bases match TRBD2. CDR3 length equals 17 residues. The V gene's germline CDR1 is SGHTA and CDR2 FQGNSA. V was pared by 5 bases and J by 5 bases, with 9 bases of the junction left unmatched. The CDR3 spells CASSPRLAGGPLDTQYF. CDR3 DNA sequence: TGTGCCAGCAGCCCCAGACTAGCGGGGGGGCCCCTAGATACGCAGTATTTT.

The chain links TRBV30 to TRBJ1-3; no clear D gene. The CDR3 contains 12 residues. V lost 3 bases, J lost 8 bases, and 11 bases lay in between. Looked up from germline, CDR1 is GTSNPN and CDR2 is SVGIG (reference sequence). The CDR3 loop reads CAWSAIGDTIYF. The CDR3 bases are TGTGCCTGGAGCGCCATAGGAGACACCATATATTTT.

The chain joins TRBV27 to TRBJ2-7; 8 positions match TRBD1. Germline CDR1 reads MNHEY; CDR2 reads SMNVEV (reference sequence). Germline trimming cut 4 bases from V and 4 bases from J; bases unmatched to any gene: 6. The CDR3 has 14 amino acids. The CDR3 region is CASSSGGVGYEQYF. The CDR3 region has the DNA TGTGCCAGCAGTTCAGGGGGCGTAGGATACGAGCAGTACTTC.

This clonotype was recorded a few times. V is TRBV10-1 and J is TRBJ2-5; TRBD1 aligns across 8 bases. With V trimmed by 4 bases and J by 0 bases, 4 bases remained unmatched. Germline values: CDR1 WNHNN, CDR2 SYGVQD (reference sequence). CDR3 length: 15 residues. CDR3 nucleotide sequence: TGCGCCAGCAGTGGTAACAGGGGGTACCAAGAGACCCAGTACTTC. It codes for CASSGNRGYQETQYF.

V gene TRBV13 combines with J gene TRBJ2-5; D perhaps matches TRBD2 (7 bases). The CDR3 totals 15 residues. In germline, CDR1 is PRHDT, CDR2 FYEKMQ (reference sequence). Trimming pared 5 bases from V and 1 base from J, leaving 14 bases between. The CDR3 sequence is CASSGQTSPQETQYF. CDR3 nucleotides: TGTGCCAGCAGCGGACAGACTAGCCCCCAAGAGACCCAGTACTTC. Variable domain in full (rest from reference TRBV13 and TRBJ2-5): AAGVIQSPRHLIKEKRETATLKCYPIPRHDTVYWYQQGPGQDPQFLISFYEKMQSDKGSIPDRFSAQQFSDYHSELNMSSLELGDSALYFCASSGQTSPQETQYFGPGTRLLVL.

The sample holds a few counts of this clonotype. This chain joins TRBV9 and TRBJ1-1, with a possible D match to TRBD1 (6 bases). Between the trimmed V and J ends, which lost 1 base and 1 base, there was a span of 11 bases. In germline, CDR1 is SGDLS, CDR2 YYNGEE. CDR3 length equals 15 residues. For the CDR3, the DNA is TGTGCCAGCAGCGTACAGCAGGGGCAGAACACTGAAGCTTTCTTT. It is translated as CASSVQQGQNTEAFF.

V gene TRBV24-1 combines with J gene TRBJ2-5, with D perhaps matching TRBD1 or TRBD2 (5 bases each). Germline V gene data show CDR1 as KGHDR and CDR2 as SFDVKD. The length of the CDR3 is 15 residues. V was shortened by 4 bases and J by 11 bases, with 22 bases between the two germline ends. CDR3 in amino acids: CATSDPGTPSNEQYF. The CDR3, as DNA: TGTGCCACCAGTGACCCCGGGACCCCAAGCAATGAGCAGTACTTC.

This clonotype was picked up a small number of times. This sequence joins TRBV9 and TRBJ1-6; D remains ambiguous. Trimming stripped 1 base from V and 7 bases from J, with 12 bases between. The CDR3 sequence is 15 residues long. The germline gives CDR1 SGDLS, CDR2 YYNGEE. The DNA of the CDR3 is TGTGCCAGCAGCGTAACCAAAGGTGACAATTCACCCCTCCACTTT. The encoded protein is CASSVTKGDNSPLHF.

This sequence joins TRBV4-1 and TRBJ1-4; D perhaps matches TRBD1 (6 bases). The CDR3 length is 16 residues. V was trimmed by 4 bases and J by 4 bases, leaving 16 bases between them. Germline CDR1 is MGHRA and CDR2 is YSYEKL. CDR3: CASSRIRGLNNEKLFF. For the CDR3, the DNA is TGCGCCAGCAGCCGAATCAGGGGTCTCAATAATGAAAAACTGTTTTTT.

V and J are TRBV30 and TRBJ1-1; D gene ambiguous. Deletions cut 2 bases from V and 1 base from J, with 11 bases between. The V gene's germline CDR1 is GTSNPN and CDR2 SVGIG (reference sequence). The CDR3 loop spans 14 amino acids. The CDR3 spells CAWSLRNRNTEAFF. The DNA for the CDR3 is TGTGCCTGGAGTCTAAGGAACAGGAACACTGAAGCTTTCTTT.

This clonotype turned up a few times. The chain uses TRBV29-1 and TRBJ2-3, with 12 nucleotides matching TRBD2. Germline V gives CDR1 SQVTM, CDR2 ANQGSEA. This CDR3 region has 18 residues. V was clipped by 6 bases and J by 4 bases; unmatched bases: 17. The CDR3 here is CSVPRTSGKGGGADTQYF. CDR3 DNA: TGCAGCGTGCCCAGGACTAGCGGGAAGGGGGGGGGTGCAGATACGCAGTATTTT.

The gene calls are TRBV28 and TRBJ1-4; D call uncertain. This CDR3 region has 15 residues. Between the trimmed V and J ends, which lost 1 base and 8 bases, there was a span of 14 bases. Germline V gene data show CDR1 as MDHEN and CDR2 as SYDVKM. The CDR3 DNA follows: TGTGCCAGCAGTTTATATGAGGGCGCGGGCGAAAAACTGTTTTTT. Translating gives CASSLYEGAGEKLFF.

This clonotype was picked up a small number of times. The chain is built from TRBV10-2 and TRBJ2-6; tentatively, D is TRBD2 (6 bases). In germline, CDR1 is WSHSY, CDR2 SAAADI. V lost 6 bases, J lost 0 bases, and 15 bases lay in between. This CDR3 is built from 17 residues. Here the CDR3 reads CASSDPVGGSGANVLTF. In DNA form, the CDR3 reads TGCGCCAGCAGCGACCCTGTGGGGGGCTCTGGGGCCAACGTCCTGACTTTC.

This clonotype was seen repeatedly, ten times or more. J is TRBJ2-5 and V is TRBV7-2; D unclear. This CDR3 has 14 amino acids. CDR1 SGHTA and CDR2 FQGNSA come from the germline V gene. V was trimmed by 1 base and J by 1 base, leaving 7 bases between them. The CDR3 DNA reads as TGTGCCAGCAGCTTAGAAGCCTTCCAAGAGACCCAGTACTTC. As protein: CASSLEAFQETQYF.

The rearrangement uses TRBV6-5 and TRBJ2-1; 7 bases match TRBD2. Germline V gene lookup returns CDR1 MNHEY and CDR2 SVGAGI. This CDR3 spans 15 amino acids. J lost 7 bases, V lost 0 bases, and 6 bases had no gene match. The CDR3 protein is CASSYSRAGFNEQFF. DNA of the CDR3: TGTGCCAGCAGTTACTCGCGAGCGGGATTTAATGAGCAGTTCTTC.

The chain links TRBV20-1 to TRBJ1-1, with D perhaps TRBD1 (6 bases). The CDR3 has 14 residues. Germline V gene data show CDR1 as DFQATT and CDR2 as SNEGSKA (reference sequence). The V and J ends lost 6 bases and 3 bases respectively, with 17 bases between them. The CDR3 nucleotides are TGCAGTGCCGTAGAAGGGGGTACGCACACTGAAGCTTTCTTT. Translation gives CSAVEGGTHTEAFF.